This T cell receptor beta chain was sequenced in a study of T-cell reconstitution after alpha-beta-depleted transplantation in children (dated by TCRdb to 2015 to 2016). General notes on the study: Using TCR repertoire profiling, the study quantitatively followed how T-cell immune reconstitution unfolded in children after TCRalphabeta/CD19-depleted allogeneic hematopoietic cell transplantation.

Points the paper makes about the study in general: The high TCRbeta diversity at day 60 in some patients was ascribed to recipient T cells and intrathymic progenitors that had survived conditioning. Over the following months the frequencies of hyperexpanded clones went down, and after one year T-cell counts and TCRbeta diversity were mostly credited to newly produced T cells. Apparently early alphabetaT-cell count recovery about two months after transplant reportedly relied on only several hundred rapidly expanded clones derived from non-depleted graft cells.

This clonotype was observed a few times. Its binding antigen is unknown. No base-level quality is on record; no much larger clone is a single base apart. This specimen's treatment or condition label, per the study, means: allogeneic hematopoietic cell transplantation with graft depleted of TCRalphabeta T cells and CD19 B cells. The transplant recipients were children given TCRalphabeta/CD19-depleted allogeneic hematopoietic cell grafts. Library preparation employed PCR. TCRdb records Illumina HiSeq 2500 as the sequencer. TCR library preparation used molecular barcoding, with unique molecular identifiers applied to normalize quantification of the TCRbeta repertoire. Using fastp trimming at Q25 and MiXCR clonotype assembly, TCRdb reanalyzed the public sequencing data and kept in-frame beta chains. A single entry per CDR3 protein holds the most common genes and DNA from its merged rows. The sample contains about 640,000 distinct CDR3 sequences, 10% to 15% of them found a single time. The ten largest clones capture approximately 2.1% of the sample.

The sequencing used PBMCs, mostly from graft donor cells, collected 360 days after TCRalphabeta/CD19-depleted stem cell transplant. The receptor comes from a male patient between 10 and 17 years old who had a stem cell transplant for acute myeloid leukemia, so the T cells may come from the graft donor.

Here is the DNA: TGTGCCAGCAGCCCTAGAGTCCCGCGCATCGCTAACTATGGCTACACCTTC. Its amino acids are CASSPRVPRIANYGYTF. The chain is made from TRBV7-6 and TRBJ1-2; too little of a D gene remains to name it. Sequences SGHVS (CDR1) and FNYEAQ (CDR2) are obtained from the germline V gene. From the cysteine through the phenylalanine, the CDR3 covers 17 amino acids. CDR3 DNA only is kept here, 51 bases in frame from base 1. Cut back by 5 bases and 0 bases, the V and J ends lie 19 bases apart.